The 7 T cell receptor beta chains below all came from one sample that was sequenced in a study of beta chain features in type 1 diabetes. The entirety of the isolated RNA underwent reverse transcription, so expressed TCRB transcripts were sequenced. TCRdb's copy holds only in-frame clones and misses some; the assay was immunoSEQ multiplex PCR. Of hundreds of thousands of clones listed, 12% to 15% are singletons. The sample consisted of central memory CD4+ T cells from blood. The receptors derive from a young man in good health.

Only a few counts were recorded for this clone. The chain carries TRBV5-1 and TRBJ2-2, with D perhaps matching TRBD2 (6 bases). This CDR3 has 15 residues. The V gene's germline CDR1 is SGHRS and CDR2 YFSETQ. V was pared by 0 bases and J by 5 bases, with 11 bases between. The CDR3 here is CASSLVTGGTGELFF. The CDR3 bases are TGCGCCAGCAGCTTGGTCACAGGAGGGACCGGGGAGCTGTTTTTT.

This chain's CDR3 is CAWMDGQETQYF. The CDR3 nucleotides read TGTGCCTGGATGGATGGCCAAGAGACCCAGTACTTC. The chain couples TRBV30 to TRBJ2-5; D is unclear. The ends were cut back, 4 bases at V and 1 base at J, with 7 bases in the middle. Germline assignment: CDR1 GTSNPN and CDR2 SVGIG (reference sequence). This CDR3 is 12 amino acids long. Full variable domain (missing parts from reference TRBV30 and TRBJ2-5): SQTIHQWPATLVQPVGSPLSLECTVEGTSNPNLYWYRQAAGRGLQLLFYSVGIGQISSEVPQNLSASRPQDRQFILSSKKLLLSDSGFYLCAWMDGQETQYFGPGTRLLVL.

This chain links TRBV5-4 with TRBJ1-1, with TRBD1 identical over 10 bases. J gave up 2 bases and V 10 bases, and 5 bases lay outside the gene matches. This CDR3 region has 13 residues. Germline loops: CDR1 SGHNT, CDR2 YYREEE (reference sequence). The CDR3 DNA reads TGTGCCGTCGACAGGGGGCCAAACACTGAAGCTTTCTTT. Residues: CAVDRGPNTEAFF.

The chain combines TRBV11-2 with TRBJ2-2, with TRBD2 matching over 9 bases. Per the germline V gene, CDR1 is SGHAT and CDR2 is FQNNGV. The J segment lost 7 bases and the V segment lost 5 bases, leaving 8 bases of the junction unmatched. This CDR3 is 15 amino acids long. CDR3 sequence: CASSPRATSGGELFF. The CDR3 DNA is TGTGCCAGCAGCCCTAGGGCGACTAGCGGCGGGGAGCTGTTTTTT. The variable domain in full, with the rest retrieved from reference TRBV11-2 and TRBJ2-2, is EAGVAQSPRYKIIEKRQSVAFWCNPISGHATLYWYQQILGQGPKLLIQFQNNGVVDDSQLPKDRFSAERLKGVDSTLKIQPAKLEDSAVYLCASSPRATSGGELFFGEGSRLTVL.

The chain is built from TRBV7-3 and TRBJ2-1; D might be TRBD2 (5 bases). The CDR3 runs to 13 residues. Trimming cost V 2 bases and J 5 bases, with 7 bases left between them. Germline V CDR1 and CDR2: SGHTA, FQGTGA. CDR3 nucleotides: TGTGCCAGCAGCTTAGGGAGTGACAATGAGCAGTTCTTC. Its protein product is CASSLGSDNEQFF.

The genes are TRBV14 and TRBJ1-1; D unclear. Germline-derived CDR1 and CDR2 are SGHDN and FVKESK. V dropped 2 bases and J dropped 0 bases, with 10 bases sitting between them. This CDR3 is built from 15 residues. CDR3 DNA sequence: TGTGCCAGCAGCCAAATCGATACACTGAACACTGAAGCTTTCTTT. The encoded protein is CASSQIDTLNTEAFF.

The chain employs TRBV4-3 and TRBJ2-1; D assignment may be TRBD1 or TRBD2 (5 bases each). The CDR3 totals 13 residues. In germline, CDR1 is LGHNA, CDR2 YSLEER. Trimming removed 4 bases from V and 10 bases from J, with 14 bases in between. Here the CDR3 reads CASSRRRQREQFF. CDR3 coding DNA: TGCGCCAGCAGCCGACGCAGACAGCGGGAGCAGTTCTTC.